The T cell receptor (beta chain) described here comes from a study of lymphopenia after photon versus proton radiotherapy. In germline, CDR1 is SGHRS, CDR2 YFSETQ. V lost 4 bases, J lost 8 bases, and 11 bases stayed unmatched. The CDR3 is 14 residues long. The protocol was immunoSEQ multiplex PCR, while the TCRdb copy is restricted to in-frame clones and leaves out a portion. The sample has some 27,000 clones, 87% seen once. The chain employs TRBV5-1 and TRBJ1-2; 7 bases match TRBD1. This specimen was peripheral blood, taken from a patient treated with photon-based radiotherapy. The receptor comes from a man in his fifties with gastric cancer. The CDR3 DNA reads TGCGCCAGCAGCCAAATGGGTCAGGGGGAAGGCTACACCTTC. It is translated as CASSQMGQGEGYTF.